Following are 24 T cell receptor beta chains from one sample sequenced in a study of beta chain features in type 1 diabetes. Findings and limits, study-wide: Within each of all four CD4+ subsets, Type 1 diabetes patients had TCRB CDR3s that were moderately but significantly shorter.

Reverse transcribing all isolated RNA meant expressed TCRB transcripts were sequenced. TCRdb keeps only in-frame clones here, not all; method: immunoSEQ multiplex PCR. Found here are 330,000 or so clones, around an eighth of them singletons; the top ten hold 0.0095% to 0.011%. For these receptors, no antigen is known. Sequenced material: naive CD4+ T cells from blood. These receptors were collected from a woman aged 18-30 years with type 1 diabetes.

The rearrangement joins TRBV5-1 to TRBJ2-5, with TRBD2 matching over 9 bases. Looked up from germline, CDR1 is SGHRS and CDR2 is YFSETQ. This CDR3 comprises 15 residues. The J segment lost 5 bases and the V segment lost 0 bases, leaving 5 bases of the junction unmatched. The CDR3 here is CASSLGGRAWETQYF. The CDR3 nucleotides are TGCGCCAGCAGCTTGGGCGGGAGGGCCTGGGAGACCCAGTACTTC.

This sequence joins TRBV15 and TRBJ1-6; 7 nucleotides line up with TRBD1. The CDR3 is 15 residues long. Germline CDR1 LNHNV, CDR2 YYDKDF (reference sequence). V was clipped by 1 base and J by 5 bases; unmatched bases: 2. The CDR3 DNA is TGTGCCACCAGCAGAGTCCAGGGGGATAATTCACCCCTCCACTTT. Protein product: CATSRVQGDNSPLHF.

V is TRBV18 and J is TRBJ2-5; D perhaps matches TRBD1 (5 bases). This CDR3 has 14 residues. Trimming pared 5 bases from V and 1 base from J, leaving 11 bases between. Germline V gene lookup returns CDR1 KGHSH and CDR2 LQKENI. DNA of the CDR3: TGTGCCAGCTCAACTACAGGAGCCCAAGAGACCCAGTACTTC. It is translated as CASSTTGAQETQYF.

This clone has a handful of counts. V gene TRBV28 combines with J gene TRBJ2-7; D might be TRBD2 (5 bases). Trimming pared 6 bases from V and 3 bases from J, leaving 9 bases between. From germline, CDR1 is MDHEN and CDR2 SYDVKM. The CDR3 is 12 residues long. CDR3 loop: CASSRDRYEQYF. The CDR3 coding sequence is TGTGCCAGCAGCCGGGATCGCTACGAGCAGTACTTC.

Only a few counts were recorded for this clone. The chain uses TRBV4-2 and TRBJ1-5, with D maybe TRBD1 (5 bases). V gave up 0 bases and J gave up 1 base, with 10 bases separating them. Germline CDR1 is LGHNA and CDR2 is YNFKEQ. CDR3 length: 16 amino acids. The CDR3 region has the DNA TGTGCCAGCAGCCAAGATGGGCAGGGCAGCAATCAGCCCCAGCATTTT. This sequence encodes CASSQDGQGSNQPQHF.

The chain's CDR3 is CASSGGQVTYEQYF. The CDR3 region has the DNA TGTGCCAGCAGCGGGGGACAGGTCACCTACGAGCAGTACTTC. The chain employs TRBV7-9 and TRBJ2-7, with TRBD1 matching 8 bases. This CDR3 spans 14 amino acids. Germline loops: CDR1 SEHNR, CDR2 FQNEAQ (reference sequence). With 5 bases clipped from V and 2 bases from J, the junction kept 5 bases outside the gene matches.

This clone was counted once. CDR3 in amino acids: CASSVAPTGVDEAFF. In DNA, the CDR3 is TGTGCCAGCAGCGTAGCTCCGACAGGGGTCGATGAAGCTTTCTTT. The chain uses TRBV9 and TRBJ1-1, with 8 bases aligning to TRBD1. The J segment lost 7 bases and the V segment lost 0 bases, leaving 8 bases of the junction unmatched. The germline V gene has CDR1 SGDLS and CDR2 YYNGEE. The length of the CDR3 is 15 residues.

The V and J genes are TRBV5-4 and TRBJ2-1; the D gene is possibly TRBD1 (6 bases). The length of the CDR3 is 15 residues. With 5 bases removed from V and 2 bases from J, the gap between germline ends came to 14 bases. Germline CDR1 SGHNT, CDR2 YYREEE (reference sequence). The CDR3 coding sequence is TGTGCCAGCAGTCTTGGGGGCCCTACCTACAATGAGCAGTTCTTC. Amino acid sequence: CASSLGGPTYNEQFF.

This clone has more than one count but fewer than ten. This chain links TRBV7-2 with TRBJ2-1, with 10 bases that match TRBD2. Germline trimming cut 3 bases from V and 2 bases from J; bases unmatched to any gene: 4. Germline CDR1 SGHTA, CDR2 FQGNSA. The CDR3 consists of 16 residues. The CDR3 region is CASSLLSGGPYNEQFF. CDR3 coding DNA: TGTGCCAGCAGCTTGCTTAGCGGGGGGCCCTACAATGAGCAGTTCTTC.

The gene calls are TRBV9 and TRBJ2-2; D possibly corresponds to TRBD1 (5 bases). CDR1 SGDLS and CDR2 YYNGEE come from the germline V gene. The V and J ends lost 3 bases and 0 bases respectively, with 9 bases between them. This CDR3 has 15 amino acids. Here the CDR3 DNA reads TGTGCCAGCAGCGCCGGACATTCGAACACCGGGGAGCTGTTTTTT. Translated: CASSAGHSNTGELFF. Full variable domain (remainder filled in from reference TRBV9 and TRBJ2-2): DSGVTQTPKHLITATGQRVTLRCSPRSGDLSVYWYQQSLDQGLQFLIQYYNGEERAKGNILERFSAQQFPDLHSELNLSSLELGDSALYFCASSAGHSNTGELFFGEGSRLTVL.

The chain couples TRBV7-8 to TRBJ2-3; tentatively, D is TRBD1 (5 bases). The CDR3 loop spans 16 amino acids. Looked up from germline, CDR1 is SGHVS and CDR2 is FQNEAQ. Trimming took off 5 bases at V and 2 bases at J, with 17 bases between the two ends. The CDR3 sequence is CASSLQTGGATDTQYF. Here the CDR3 DNA reads TGTGCCAGCAGCCTCCAGACCGGTGGGGCCACAGATACGCAGTATTTT. Combining the CDR3 with reference TRBV7-8 and TRBJ2-3 gives the whole variable domain GAGVSQSPRYKVAKRGQDVALRCDPISGHVSLFWYQQALGQGPEFLTYFQNEAQLDKSGLPSDRFFAERPEGSVSTLKIQRTQQEDSAVYLCASSLQTGGATDTQYFGPGTRLTVL.

This clone was observed a handful of times. V is TRBV4-3 and J is TRBJ2-7; TRBD2 agrees at 7 bases. CDR1 and CDR2 (germline): LGHNA, YSLEER. The CDR3 loop spans 14 amino acids. Unmatched junction bases numbered 10, after V lost 5 bases and J lost 6 bases. CDR3 sequence (DNA): TGCGCCAGCAGCGGGGGGGTGGGAGGTGGCGAGCAGTACTTC. Its protein product is CASSGGVGGGEQYF.

This clone was detected only a few times. V and J are TRBV5-1 and TRBJ2-2; 7 bases align to TRBD1. V trimming: 8 bases; J trimming: 2 bases; junction bases outside the gene matches: 6. There are 14 residues in the CDR3. Germline CDR1 and CDR2: SGHRS and YFSETQ. For the CDR3, the DNA is TGCGCCAGTTACCGGGACAGTAACACCGGGGAGCTGTTTTTT. Translation: CASYRDSNTGELFF.

The chain recombines TRBV28 with TRBJ2-2; a possible D gene is TRBD2 (5 bases). Deletions cut 7 bases from V and 0 bases from J, with 12 bases between. This CDR3 region has 15 residues. CDR1 MDHEN and CDR2 SYDVKM come from the germline V gene. The CDR3, as DNA: TGTGCCAGCACTTGGCTGAGGGCGAACACCGGGGAGCTGTTTTTT. Residues: CASTWLRANTGELFF. The complete variable domain, with remaining parts taken from reference TRBV28 and TRBJ2-2, reads DVKVTQSSRYLVKRTGEKVFLECVQDMDHENMFWYRQDPGLGLRLIYFSYDVKMKEKGDIPEGYSVSREKKERFSLILESASTNQTSMYLCASTWLRANTGELFFGEGSRLTVL.

This clone was seen more than once but under ten times. V gene TRBV27 combines with J gene TRBJ2-1; a possible D gene is TRBD1 (6 bases). V was trimmed by 7 bases and J by 2 bases, leaving 15 bases between them. The germline V gene has CDR1 MNHEY and CDR2 SMNVEV (reference sequence). The CDR3 extends over 15 amino acids. CDR3 in DNA: TGTGCCAGCACCCCTCAGGGGATCCCCTACAATGAGCAGTTCTTC. Protein: CASTPQGIPYNEQFF.

In this sample, this clone turned up a few times. The chain joins TRBV29-1 to TRBJ2-1; TRBD2 matches 7 bases. With V trimmed by 8 bases and J by 6 bases, 10 bases remained unmatched. This CDR3 has 13 residues. Germline CDR1 is SQVTM and CDR2 is ANQGSEA. The CDR3 DNA sequence: TGCAGCTCTCGACTAGCCGCTGGCAATGAGCAGTTCTTC. Translated: CSSRLAAGNEQFF.

The chain couples TRBV28 to TRBJ1-2; 10 bases are a match to TRBD1. CDR1 and CDR2 (germline): MDHEN, SYDVKM. There are 16 residues in the CDR3. Unmatched junction bases numbered 14, after V lost 5 bases and J lost 8 bases. The CDR3, as DNA: TGTGCCAGCAGTCCCCCACCGGGACAGGGGCCGTCAGGCTACACCTTC. Translated, it gives CASSPPPGQGPSGYTF.

There are a few counts of this clone. The CDR3 DNA is TGTGCCGGCGCTAGCGCAGATACGCAGTATTTT. Its translation: CAGASADTQYF. The chain employs TRBV11-2 and TRBJ2-3; perhaps TRBD2 as D (6 bases). V was trimmed by 11 bases and J by 4 bases, leaving 10 bases between them. This CDR3 comprises 11 residues. Germline values: CDR1 SGHAT, CDR2 FQNNGV. Full variable domain (remainder filled in from reference TRBV11-2 and TRBJ2-3): EAGVAQSPRYKIIEKRQSVAFWCNPISGHATLYWYQQILGQGPKLLIQFQNNGVVDDSQLPKDRFSAERLKGVDSTLKIQPAKLEDSAVYLCAGASADTQYFGPGTRLTVL.

The chain recombines TRBV28 with TRBJ2-5, with D possibly matching TRBD1 (5 bases). The CDR3 loop spans 14 amino acids. Germline V gene lookup returns CDR1 MDHEN and CDR2 SYDVKM. V lost 4 bases, J lost 1 base, and 10 bases lay in between. The CDR3 nucleotides read TGTGCCAGCAGTTCCCCAGGGCCCCAAGAGACCCAGTACTTC. This codes for CASSSPGPQETQYF.

This chain joins TRBV14 and TRBJ2-7; 10 bases are shared with TRBD2. Germline assignment: CDR1 SGHDN and CDR2 FVKESK. V dropped 4 bases and J dropped 5; count of bases not matched to a gene: 8. The CDR3 runs 15 residues. The CDR3 DNA follows: TGTGCCAGCAGCCTTAGCGGGAGGATGGGCCACGAGCAGTACTTC. This sequence encodes CASSLSGRMGHEQYF.

This clone was detected a few times. The chain carries TRBV11-1 and TRBJ2-2; 8 bases line up with TRBD2. Germline trimming cut 5 bases from V and 6 bases from J; bases unmatched to any gene: 8. Germline assignment: CDR1 SGHAT and CDR2 FQDESV (reference sequence). The CDR3 has 15 residues. CDR3 coding DNA: TGTGCCAGCAGCCCCTCCGGGAGGGCCGCCGGGGAGCTGTTTTTT. Translating it yields CASSPSGRAAGELFF.

This chain joins TRBV7-2 and TRBJ2-3; 16 positions match TRBD2. The V gene's germline CDR1 is SGHTA and CDR2 FQGNSA. The junction had 6 bases not matched to a gene; V was cut back by 5 bases and J by 7 bases. The CDR3 is 16 residues long. The CDR3 loop is CASSLGLAGGSNTQYF. Written as DNA, the CDR3 is TGTGCCAGCAGCCTGGGACTAGCGGGGGGGTCAAATACGCAGTATTTT.

Only a few counts were recorded for this clone. The rearrangement links TRBV2 to TRBJ2-7; tentatively, D is TRBD1 (6 bases). CDR1 SNHLY and CDR2 FYNNEI come from the germline V gene. The CDR3 covers 12 residues. Trimming removed 9 bases at V and 1 base at J, with 10 bases between. CDR3: CASLRGSYEQYF. As DNA, the CDR3 is TGTGCCAGTCTAAGGGGGTCCTACGAGCAGTACTTC.

This clone was seen a handful of times. In DNA form, the CDR3 reads TGTGCCAGCAGCGTAGGAGCGGTGCCCCGGACCCTAAACACCATATATTTT. This translates into CASSVGAVPRTLNTIYF. The chain has TRBV9 and TRBJ1-3; unclear D gene. This CDR3 spans 17 amino acids. Germline CDR1 reads SGDLS; CDR2 reads YYNGEE. Trimming stripped 0 bases from V and 6 bases from J, with 19 bases between.